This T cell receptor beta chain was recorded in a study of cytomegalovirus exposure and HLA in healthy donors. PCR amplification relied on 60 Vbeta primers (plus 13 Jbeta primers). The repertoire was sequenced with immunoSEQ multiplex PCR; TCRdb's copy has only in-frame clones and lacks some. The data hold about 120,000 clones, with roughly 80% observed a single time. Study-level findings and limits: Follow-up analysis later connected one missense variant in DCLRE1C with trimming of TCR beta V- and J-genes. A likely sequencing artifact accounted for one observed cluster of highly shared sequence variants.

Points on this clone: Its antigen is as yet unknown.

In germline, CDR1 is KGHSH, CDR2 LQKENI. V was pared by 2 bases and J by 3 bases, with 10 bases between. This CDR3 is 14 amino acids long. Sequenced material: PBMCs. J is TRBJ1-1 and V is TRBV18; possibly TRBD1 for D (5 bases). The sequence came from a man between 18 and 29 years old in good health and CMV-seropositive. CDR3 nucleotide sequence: TGTGCCAGCTCACCATTCAGGGAGGACACTGAAGCTTTCTTT. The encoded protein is CASSPFREDTEAFF.